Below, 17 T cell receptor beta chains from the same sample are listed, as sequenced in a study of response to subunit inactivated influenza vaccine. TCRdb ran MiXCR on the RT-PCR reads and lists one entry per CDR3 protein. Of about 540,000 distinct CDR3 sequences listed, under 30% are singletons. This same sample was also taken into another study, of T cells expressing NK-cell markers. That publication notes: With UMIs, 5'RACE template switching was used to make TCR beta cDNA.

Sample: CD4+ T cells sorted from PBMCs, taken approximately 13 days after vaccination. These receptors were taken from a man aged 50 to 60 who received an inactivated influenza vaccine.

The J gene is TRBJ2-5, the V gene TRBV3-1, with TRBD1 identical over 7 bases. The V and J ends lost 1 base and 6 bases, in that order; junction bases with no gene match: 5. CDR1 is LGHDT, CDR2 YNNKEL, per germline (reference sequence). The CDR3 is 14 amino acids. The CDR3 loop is CASSQGPGGKTQYF. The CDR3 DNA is TGTGCCAGCAGCCAAGGTCCAGGGGGAAAGACCCAGTACTTC.

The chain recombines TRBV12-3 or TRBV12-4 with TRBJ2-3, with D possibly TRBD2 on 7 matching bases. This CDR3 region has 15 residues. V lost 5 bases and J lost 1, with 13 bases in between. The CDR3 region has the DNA TGTGCCAGCAGTCCCCGGGGGGCGCGCACAGATACGCAGTATTTT. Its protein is CASSPRGARTDTQYF.

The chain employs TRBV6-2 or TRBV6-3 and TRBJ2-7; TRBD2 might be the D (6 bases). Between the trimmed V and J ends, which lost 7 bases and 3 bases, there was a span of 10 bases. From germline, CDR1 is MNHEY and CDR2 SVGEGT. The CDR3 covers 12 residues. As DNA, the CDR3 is TGTGCCAGCACCATGGGACTCTACGAGCAGTACTTC. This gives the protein CASTMGLYEQYF.

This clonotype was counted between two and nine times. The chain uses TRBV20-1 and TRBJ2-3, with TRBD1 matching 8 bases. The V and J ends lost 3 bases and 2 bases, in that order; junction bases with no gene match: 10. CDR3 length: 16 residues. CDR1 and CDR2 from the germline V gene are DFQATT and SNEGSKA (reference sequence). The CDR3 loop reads CSARTRQGANTDTQYF. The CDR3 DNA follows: TGCAGTGCTAGGACTCGGCAGGGGGCGAACACAGATACGCAGTATTTT.

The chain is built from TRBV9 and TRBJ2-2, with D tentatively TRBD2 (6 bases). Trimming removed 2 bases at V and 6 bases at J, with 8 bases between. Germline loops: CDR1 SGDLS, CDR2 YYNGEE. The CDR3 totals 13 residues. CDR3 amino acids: CASSVGGSGELFF. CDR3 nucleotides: TGTGCCAGCAGCGTCGGGGGATCCGGGGAGCTGTTTTTT.

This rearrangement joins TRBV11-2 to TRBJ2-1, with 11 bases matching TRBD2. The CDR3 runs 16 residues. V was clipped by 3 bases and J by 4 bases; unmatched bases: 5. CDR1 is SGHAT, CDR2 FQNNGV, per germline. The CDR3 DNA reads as TGTGCCAGCAGCTTGGCCGGACTAGCGGGTTACAATGAGCAGTTCTTC. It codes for CASSLAGLAGYNEQFF.

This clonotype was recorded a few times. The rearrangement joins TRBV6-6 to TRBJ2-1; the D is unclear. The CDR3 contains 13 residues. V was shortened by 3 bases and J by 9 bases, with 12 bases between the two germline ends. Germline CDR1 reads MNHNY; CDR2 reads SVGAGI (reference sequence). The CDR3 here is CASSYGILGEQFF. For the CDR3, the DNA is TGTGCCAGCAGTTATGGCATATTGGGTGAGCAGTTCTTC.

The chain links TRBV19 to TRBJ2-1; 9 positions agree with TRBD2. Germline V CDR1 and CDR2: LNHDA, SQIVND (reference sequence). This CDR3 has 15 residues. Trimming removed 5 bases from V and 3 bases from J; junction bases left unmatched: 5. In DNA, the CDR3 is TGTGCCAGTAGTGTAGCGGGAGTAGACTACAATGAGCAGTTCTTC. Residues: CASSVAGVDYNEQFF. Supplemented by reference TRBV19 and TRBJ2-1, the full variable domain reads DGGITQSPKYLFRKEGQNVTLSCEQNLNHDAMYWYRQDPGQGLRLIYYSQIVNDFQKGDIAEGYSVSREKKESFPLTVTSAQKNPTAFYLCASSVAGVDYNEQFFGPGTRLTVL.

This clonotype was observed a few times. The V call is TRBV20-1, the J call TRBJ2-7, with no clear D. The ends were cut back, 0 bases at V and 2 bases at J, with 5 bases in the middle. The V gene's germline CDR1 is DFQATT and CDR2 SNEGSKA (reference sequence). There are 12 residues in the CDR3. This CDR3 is CSAREVAYEQYF. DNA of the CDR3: TGCAGTGCTAGAGAGGTAGCCTACGAGCAGTACTTC.

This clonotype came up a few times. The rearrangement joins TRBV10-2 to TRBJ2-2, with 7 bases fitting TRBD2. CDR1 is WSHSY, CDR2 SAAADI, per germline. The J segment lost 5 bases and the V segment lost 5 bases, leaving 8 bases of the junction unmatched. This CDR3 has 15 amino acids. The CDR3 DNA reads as TGCGCCAGCAGTAGCCGAGCGGGATTGACCGGGGAGCTGTTTTTT. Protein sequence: CASSSRAGLTGELFF.

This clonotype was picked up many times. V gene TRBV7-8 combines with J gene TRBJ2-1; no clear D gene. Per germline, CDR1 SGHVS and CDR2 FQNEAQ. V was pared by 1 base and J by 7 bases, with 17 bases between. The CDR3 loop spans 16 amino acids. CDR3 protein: CASSLVLGTANNEQFF. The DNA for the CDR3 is TGTGCCAGCAGCTTAGTGTTGGGAACAGCAAATAATGAGCAGTTCTTC.

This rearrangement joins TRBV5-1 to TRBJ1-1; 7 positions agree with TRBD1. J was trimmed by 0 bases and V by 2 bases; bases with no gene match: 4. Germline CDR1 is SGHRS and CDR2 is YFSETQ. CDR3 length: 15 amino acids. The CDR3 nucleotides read TGCGCCAGCAGCTTTCAGGGGACAGTGAACACTGAAGCTTTCTTT. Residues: CASSFQGTVNTEAFF.

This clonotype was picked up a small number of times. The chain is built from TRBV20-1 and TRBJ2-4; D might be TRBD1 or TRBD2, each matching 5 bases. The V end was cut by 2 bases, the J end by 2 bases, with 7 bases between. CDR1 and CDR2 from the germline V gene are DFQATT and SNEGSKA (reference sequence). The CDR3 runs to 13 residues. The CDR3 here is CSARSGPKNIQYF. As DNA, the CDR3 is TGCAGTGCTAGATCGGGACCCAAAAACATTCAGTACTTC.

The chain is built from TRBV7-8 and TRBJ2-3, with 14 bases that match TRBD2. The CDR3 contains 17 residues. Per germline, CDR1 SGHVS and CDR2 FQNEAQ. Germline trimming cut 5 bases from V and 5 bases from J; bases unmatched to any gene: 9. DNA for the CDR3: TGTGCCAGCAGCCGGATGGGACTAGCGGGGGCCAGAGATACGCAGTATTTT. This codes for CASSRMGLAGARDTQYF. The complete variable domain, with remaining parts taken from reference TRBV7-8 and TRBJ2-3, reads GAGVSQSPRYKVAKRGQDVALRCDPISGHVSLFWYQQALGQGPEFLTYFQNEAQLDKSGLPSDRFFAERPEGSVSTLKIQRTQQEDSAVYLCASSRMGLAGARDTQYFGPGTRLTVL.

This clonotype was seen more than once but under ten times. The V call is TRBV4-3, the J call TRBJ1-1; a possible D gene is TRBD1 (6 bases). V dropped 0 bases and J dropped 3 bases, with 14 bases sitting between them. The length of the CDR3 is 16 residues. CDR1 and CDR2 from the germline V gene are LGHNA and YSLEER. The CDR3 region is CASSQEGTGQYTEAFF. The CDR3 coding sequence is TGCGCCAGCAGCCAAGAAGGAACAGGGCAGTACACTGAAGCTTTCTTT.

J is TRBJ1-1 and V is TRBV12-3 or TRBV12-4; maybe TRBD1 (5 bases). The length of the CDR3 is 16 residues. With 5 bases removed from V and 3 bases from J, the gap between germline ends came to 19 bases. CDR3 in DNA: TGTGCCAGCAGTGAAGGGGCATTGGGGCGGGACACTGAAGCTTTCTTT. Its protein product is CASSEGALGRDTEAFF.

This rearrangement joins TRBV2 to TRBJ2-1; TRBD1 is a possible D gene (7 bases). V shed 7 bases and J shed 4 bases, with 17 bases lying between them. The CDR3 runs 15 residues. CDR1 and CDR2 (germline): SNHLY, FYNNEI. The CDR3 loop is CASKGRAGGYNEQFF. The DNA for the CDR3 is TGTGCCAGCAAGGGTCGCGCAGGGGGGTACAATGAGCAGTTCTTC.